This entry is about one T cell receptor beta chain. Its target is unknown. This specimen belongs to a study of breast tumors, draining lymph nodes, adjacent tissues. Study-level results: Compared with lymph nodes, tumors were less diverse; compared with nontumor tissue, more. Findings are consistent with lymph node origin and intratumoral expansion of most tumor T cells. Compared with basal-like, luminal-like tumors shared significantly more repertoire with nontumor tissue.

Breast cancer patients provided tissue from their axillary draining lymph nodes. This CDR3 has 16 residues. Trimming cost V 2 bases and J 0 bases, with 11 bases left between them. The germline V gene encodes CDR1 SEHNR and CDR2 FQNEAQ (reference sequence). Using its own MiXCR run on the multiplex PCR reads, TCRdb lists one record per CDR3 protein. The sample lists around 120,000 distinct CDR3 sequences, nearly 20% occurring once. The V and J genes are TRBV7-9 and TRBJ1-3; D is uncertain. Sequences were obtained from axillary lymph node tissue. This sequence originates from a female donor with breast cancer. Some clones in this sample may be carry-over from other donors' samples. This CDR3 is CASSLWTDNSGNTIYF. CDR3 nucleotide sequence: TGTGCCAGCAGCTTATGGACGGATAACTCTGGAAACACCATATATTTT.